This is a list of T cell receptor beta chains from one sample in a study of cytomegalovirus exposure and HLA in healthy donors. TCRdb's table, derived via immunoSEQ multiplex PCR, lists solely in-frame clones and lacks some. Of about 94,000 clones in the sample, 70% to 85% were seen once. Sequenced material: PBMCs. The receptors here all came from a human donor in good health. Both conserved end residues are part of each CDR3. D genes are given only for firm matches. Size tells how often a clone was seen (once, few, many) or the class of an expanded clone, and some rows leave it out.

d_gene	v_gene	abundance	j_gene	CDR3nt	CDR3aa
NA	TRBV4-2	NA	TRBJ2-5	TGTGCCAGCAGCCAAGATGGGGGGACTGGGGGAAGGACCCAGTACTTC	CASSQDGGTGGRTQYF
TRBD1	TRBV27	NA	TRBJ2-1	TGTGCCAGCAGGACAGGGGTCGGCGAGCAGTTCTTC	CASRTGVGEQFF
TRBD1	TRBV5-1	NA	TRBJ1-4	TGCGCCAGCAGCCCCAGGGGACAGGGTAATGAAAAACTGTTTTTT	CASSPRGQGNEKLFF
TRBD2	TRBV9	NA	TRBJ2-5	TGTGCCAGCTCCCGAGGTCTAGCGGCCGAAGAGACCCAGTACTTC	CASSRGLAAEETQYF
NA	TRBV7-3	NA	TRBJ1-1	TGTGCCAGCAGCCTCCAGAGGAGCACTGAAGCTTTCTTT	CASSLQRSTEAFF
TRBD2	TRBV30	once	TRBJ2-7	TGTGCCTGGAGGGTGGGGGGACTAGCGGGTCGATATGGGGAGCAGTACTTC	CAWRVGGLAGRYGEQYF
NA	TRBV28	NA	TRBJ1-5	TGTGCCAGCAGTTTCCCCACAGGGCAGCCCCAGCATTTT	CASSFPTGQPQHF
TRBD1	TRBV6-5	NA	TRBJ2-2	TGTGCCAGCAATAGAGAGGGGGCGGGCACCGGGGAGCTGTTTTTT	CASNREGAGTGELFF
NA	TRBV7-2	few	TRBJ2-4	TGTGCCAGCAGCTTGAAGCAGGGGAAGGGCATTCAGTACTTC	CASSLKQGKGIQYF
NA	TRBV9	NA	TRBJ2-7	TGTGCCAGCAGCGTAGGGAGCGGAGTCTCCTACGAGCAGTACTTC	CASSVGSGVSYEQYF
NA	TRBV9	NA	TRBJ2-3	TGTGCCAGCAGCGTAGGACTGCACGATACGCAGTATTTT	CASSVGLHDTQYF
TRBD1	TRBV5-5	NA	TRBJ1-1	TGTGCCAGCAACAGGGGGGGACAGAGGGGAGAAGCTTTCTTT	CASNRGGQRGEAFF
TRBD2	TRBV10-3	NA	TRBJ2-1	TGTGCCATCAGTGAGCCCAGACCGGGACTAGAAAACAATGAGCAGTTCTTC	CAISEPRPGLENNEQFF
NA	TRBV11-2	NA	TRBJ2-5	TGTGCCAGCAGCCCCAGAGCGGATGAGACCCAGTACTTC	CASSPRADETQYF
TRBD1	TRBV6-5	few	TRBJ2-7	TGTGCCAGCAGTCACCGGGACAGGGGCTACGAGCAGTACTTC	CASSHRDRGYEQYF
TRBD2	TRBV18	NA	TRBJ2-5	TGTGCCAGCTCACCGTTAGGAGGAAATAGCGGGAGTCTTGAGACCCAGTACTTC	CASSPLGGNSGSLETQYF
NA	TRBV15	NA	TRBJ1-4	TGTGCCACCAGCAGAGATCAGGACATCAGAAATGAAAAACTGTTTTTT	CATSRDQDIRNEKLFF
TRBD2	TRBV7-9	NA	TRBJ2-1	TGTGCCAGCAAACGAGGGGACGGGAGGGATGGGAATGAGCAGTTCTTC	CASKRGDGRDGNEQFF
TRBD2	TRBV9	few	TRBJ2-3	TGTGCCAGCAGCGTCGAGACTAGCGTGTCAGATACGCAGTATTTT	CASSVETSVSDTQYF
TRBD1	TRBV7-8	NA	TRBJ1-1	TGTGCCAGCAGCTTAGGACAGGGGCTCGAAGCTTTCTTT	CASSLGQGLEAFF
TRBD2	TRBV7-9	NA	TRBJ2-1	TGTGCCAGCAGCGACCCGGGACTAGCGGGCTACAATGAGCAGTTCTTC	CASSDPGLAGYNEQFF
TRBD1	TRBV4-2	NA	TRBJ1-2	TGTGCCAGCAGCCCCGTGGGACAGGGAGGTTTCTATGGCTACACCTTC	CASSPVGQGGFYGYTF
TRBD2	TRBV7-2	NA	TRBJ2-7	TGTGCCAGCAGCCCAATAGCGGGCTTCTACGAGCAGTACTTC	CASSPIAGFYEQYF
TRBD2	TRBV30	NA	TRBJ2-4	TGTGCCTGGATGAGCGGGAGGGCCGGGGAGGCCAAAAACATTCAGTACTTC	CAWMSGRAGEAKNIQYF
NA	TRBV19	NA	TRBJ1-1	TGTGCCAGTAGTACAACACCTGGCGGAGGTGAAGCTTTCTTT	CASSTTPGGGEAFF
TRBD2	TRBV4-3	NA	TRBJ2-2	TGCGCCAGCAGCCAAGACCTAGCGGGAGAAACCGGGGAGCTGTTTTTT	CASSQDLAGETGELFF
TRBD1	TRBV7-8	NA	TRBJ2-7	TGTGCCAGCAGCGTGGACAGGAACTCCTACGAGCAGTACTTC	CASSVDRNSYEQYF
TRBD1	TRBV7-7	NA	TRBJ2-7	TGTGCTAGCAGCTTAGGTGGACAGGGCAACTACGAGCAGTACTTC	CASSLGGQGNYEQYF
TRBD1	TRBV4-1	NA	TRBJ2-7	TGCGCCAGCAGCCCAGGACAGGGGGCGAGTATTTTCGAGCAGTACTTC	CASSPGQGASIFEQYF
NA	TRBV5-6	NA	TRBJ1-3	TGTGCCAGCAGCTTGGTGGGGCTCGCCTCTGGAAACACCATATATTTT	CASSLVGLASGNTIYF
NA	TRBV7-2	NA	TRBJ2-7	TGTGCCAGCAGCTACACCGTCAACTACGAGCAGTACTTC	CASSYTVNYEQYF
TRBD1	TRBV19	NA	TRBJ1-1	TGTGCCAGTAGTTCCCGGGACAGGGTGCCCGATGAAGCTTTCTTT	CASSSRDRVPDEAFF
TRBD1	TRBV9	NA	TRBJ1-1	TGTGCCAGCAGCGGAGGTCTAGGACAGGAGGGCGCTGAAGCTTTCTTT	CASSGGLGQEGAEAFF
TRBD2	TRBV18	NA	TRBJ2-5	TGTGCCAGCTCCCAAGGAGCGGGGGATTTTTGGGAGACCCAGTACTTC	CASSQGAGDFWETQYF
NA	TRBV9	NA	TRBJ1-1	TGTGCCAGCAGCGTAGGAGGCAGTATGAACACTGAAGCTTTCTTT	CASSVGGSMNTEAFF
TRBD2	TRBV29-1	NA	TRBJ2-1	TGCAGCTCCTCGGCGGGCGGGAGGGCCCTAAATGAGCAGTTCTTC	CSSSAGGRALNEQFF
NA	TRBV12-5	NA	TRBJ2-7	TGTGCTAGTTCCGCGGCGAGGACCTACGAGCAGTACTTC	CASSAARTYEQYF
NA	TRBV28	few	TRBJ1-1	TGTGCCAGCAGTGGAAACAGAGTTATAGAAGCTTTCTTT	CASSGNRVIEAFF
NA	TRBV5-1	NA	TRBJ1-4	TGCGCCAGCAGCTTAACAGGTTCGGATGAAAAACTGTTTTTT	CASSLTGSDEKLFF